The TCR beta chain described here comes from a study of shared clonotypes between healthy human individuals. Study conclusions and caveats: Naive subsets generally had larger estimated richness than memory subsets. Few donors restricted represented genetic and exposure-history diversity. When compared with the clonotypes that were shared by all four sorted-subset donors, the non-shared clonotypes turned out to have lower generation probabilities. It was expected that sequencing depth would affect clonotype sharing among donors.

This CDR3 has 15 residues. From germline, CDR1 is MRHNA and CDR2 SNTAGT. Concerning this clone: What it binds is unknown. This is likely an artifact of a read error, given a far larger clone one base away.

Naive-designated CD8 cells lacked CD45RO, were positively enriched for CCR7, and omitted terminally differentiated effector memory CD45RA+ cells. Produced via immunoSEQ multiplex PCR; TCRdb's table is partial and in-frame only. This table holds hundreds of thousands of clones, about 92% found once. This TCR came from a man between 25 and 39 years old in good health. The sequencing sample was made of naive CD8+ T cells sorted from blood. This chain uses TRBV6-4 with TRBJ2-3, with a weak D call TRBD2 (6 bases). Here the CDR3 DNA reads TGTGCCAGCGGTGACTCGAGCGGGAGCACAGATACGCAGTATTTT. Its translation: CASGDSSGSTDTQYF.